These 19 T cell receptor beta chains were all obtained from the same sample, sequenced in a study of cytotoxic CD8 clonotypes in ibrutinib-treated CLL (dated by TCRdb to the early 2020s). The method was the immunoSEQ multiplex PCR assay. TCRdb holds this immuneACCESS table with in-frame rearrangements only. Some clones are missing; in checked studies, unresolved V genes explain under half, and the rest has no known cause. Here the sample has approximately 340,000 clones; over 55% occur a single time. Roughly 6% of the sample is held by the ten biggest clonotypes. This material consisted of PBMCs, taken after 36 months of ibrutinib treatment. The receptors shown here come from a human donor with chronic lymphocytic leukemia.

The chain is built from TRBV6-5 and TRBJ1-4; TRBD1 is a possible D gene (5 bases). V was cut by 6 bases and J by 1 base, with 12 bases left in between. The length of the CDR3 is 15 residues. Germline values: CDR1 MNHEY, CDR2 SVGAGI. The CDR3 bases are TGTGCCAGCAGCCTAACAGGAGGAACTAATGAAAAACTGTTTTTT. It specifies CASSLTGGTNEKLFF.

As DNA, the CDR3 is TGTGCCAGCAGCTTAGACCGGGACCGGCCCCAGCATTTT. Its translation is CASSLDRDRPQHF. V and J are TRBV7-2 and TRBJ1-5; D is perhaps TRBD1 (5 bases). This CDR3 is built from 13 residues. V was shortened by 1 base and J by 9 bases, with 10 bases between the two germline ends. Looked up from germline, CDR1 is SGHTA and CDR2 is FQGNSA.

The chain carries TRBV9 and TRBJ2-7; no firm D call. Germline values: CDR1 SGDLS, CDR2 YYNGEE. CDR3 length equals 16 residues. Trimming removed 2 bases from V and 0 bases from J, with 15 bases in between. The DNA of the CDR3 is TGTGCCAGCAGCGTTTGGACGCCCTTTAGCTCCTACGAGCAGTACTTC. It yields the protein CASSVWTPFSSYEQYF.

This clone was recorded only once. V gene TRBV6-1 combines with J gene TRBJ2-5; tentative D call: TRBD1 (5 bases). The CDR3 loop spans 13 amino acids. Per germline, CDR1 MNHNS and CDR2 SASEGT. V was trimmed by 6 bases and J by 2 bases, leaving 10 bases between them. The CDR3 DNA is TGTGCCAGCAGGGAAACAGGACAAGAGACCCAGTACTTC. This gives the protein CASRETGQETQYF.

This rearrangement joins TRBV1 to TRBJ2-2; the D call TRBD2 from the table was never checked on the DNA. TRBV1 is a pseudogene. The CDR3 spans 14 residues. The CDR3 protein is CTSSETRDTGELFF. Written as DNA, the CDR3 is TGCACCAGCAGCGAGACTAGAGACACCGGGGAGCTGTTTTTT.

This clone is a singleton in its sample. The CDR3 bases are TGTGCCACCAGCAGAGATCTAAGGACTAGCGCACAACCTAGCTCCTACAATGAGCAGTTCTTC. Its translation: CATSRDLRTSAQPSSYNEQFF. The chain couples TRBV15 to TRBJ2-1, with 9 bases matching TRBD2. V lost 0 bases, J lost 0 bases, and 15 bases stayed unmatched. Per germline, CDR1 LNHNV and CDR2 YYDKDF (reference sequence). This CDR3 contains 21 residues.

The V call is TRBV27, the J call TRBJ1-2; 7 bases match TRBD1. CDR3 length: 12 amino acids. CDR1 MNHEY and CDR2 SMNVEV come from the germline V gene (reference sequence). V lost 5 bases to trimming and J lost 7 bases; unmatched junction nucleotides: 4. The CDR3 nucleotides are TGTGCCAGCAGTAACAGGGGTAGTGGCTACACCTTC. Translating it yields CASSNRGSGYTF.

This clone was detected a few times. The rearrangement uses TRBV9 and TRBJ2-3; D is unclear. This CDR3 has 11 residues. Germline V gives CDR1 SGDLS, CDR2 YYNGEE. The ends were cut back, 3 bases at V and 4 bases at J, with 3 bases in the middle. CDR3 region: CASSDSDTQYF. In DNA form, the CDR3 reads TGTGCCAGCAGCGACTCAGATACGCAGTATTTT.

This clone was recorded a few times. This rearrangement joins TRBV4-2 to TRBJ2-3; possible D gene TRBD2, 5 bases. The CDR3 spans 15 residues. V was trimmed by 0 bases and J by 2 bases, leaving 9 bases between them. CDR1 and CDR2 from the germline V gene are LGHNA and YNFKEQ. The CDR3: CASSQEGSITDTQYF. The CDR3 region has the DNA TGTGCCAGCAGCCAAGAAGGGAGTATCACAGATACGCAGTATTTT.

The V and J genes are TRBV18 and TRBJ1-5, with 10 bases fitting TRBD1. The germline V gene has CDR1 KGHSH and CDR2 LQKENI. The CDR3 is 15 residues long. V lost 5 bases, J lost 4 bases, and 5 bases stayed unmatched. The CDR3 nucleotides read TGTGCCAGCTCAGTGGGGACAGGGGATAATCAGCCCCAGCATTTT. Protein sequence: CASSVGTGDNQPQHF.

The gene calls are TRBV15 and TRBJ2-5; D possibly uses TRBD1 or TRBD2 (5 bases each). The V end was cut by 4 bases, the J end by 5 bases, with 14 bases between. Germline V lookup: CDR1 LNHNV, CDR2 YYDKDF (reference sequence). CDR3 length equals 14 residues. In nucleotides, the CDR3 is TGTGCCACCAGCAAAAGAGGGGCACGGGAGACCCAGTACTTC. As protein: CATSKRGARETQYF.

This clone was counted only a few times. The genes are TRBV12-5 and TRBJ1-6; the D is unclear. V was pared by 1 base and J by 7 bases, with 14 bases between. Germline lookup yields CDR1 LGHNT and CDR2 FRNRAP. There are 16 residues in the CDR3. CDR3: CASGLDSGFGNSPLHF. Written as DNA, the CDR3 is TGTGCTAGTGGTTTGGACTCGGGGTTCGGGAATTCACCCCTCCACTTT.

The rearrangement links TRBV27 to TRBJ1-3; TRBD1 aligns across 7 bases. After removal of 5 bases from V and 3 bases from J, the junction contained 16 bases not matched to a gene. The CDR3 loop spans 18 amino acids. Germline V lookup: CDR1 MNHEY, CDR2 SMNVEV (reference sequence). CDR3 sequence (DNA): TGTGCCAGCAGTACTCACCGGACAGGCGTGGGGGGTGGAAACACCATATATTTT. This translates into CASSTHRTGVGGGNTIYF.

The chain links TRBV9 to TRBJ1-6, with 7 bases lining up with TRBD1. J was trimmed by 7 bases and V by 5 bases; bases with no gene match: 9. Germline assignment: CDR1 SGDLS and CDR2 YYNGEE. The CDR3 sequence is 15 residues long. CDR3 sequence: CASSVTGTENSPLHF. CDR3 sequence (DNA): TGTGCCAGCAGTGTGACCGGGACAGAGAATTCACCCCTCCACTTT.

The gene calls are TRBV7-8 and TRBJ2-2; D gene ambiguous. Germline-derived CDR1 and CDR2 are SGHVS and FQNEAQ. The CDR3 is 15 amino acids. Trimming took off 2 bases at V and 4 bases at J, with 11 bases between the two ends. The CDR3 DNA follows: TGTGCCAGCAGCTTAACATCAGGAACCACCGGGGAGCTGTTTTTT. It codes for CASSLTSGTTGELFF.

This clone appeared a single time. This rearrangement joins TRBV5-1 to TRBJ1-5; 7 bases match TRBD1. V lost 0 bases and J lost 7; bases outside the gene matches: 7. The length of the CDR3 is 15 residues. The germline V gene has CDR1 SGHRS and CDR2 YFSETQ. CDR3 sequence: CASSLDPGTDQPQHF. Written as DNA, the CDR3 is TGCGCCAGCAGCTTGGATCCCGGGACAGACCAGCCCCAGCATTTT.

Details on this clone: Other DNA sequences in the same sample also yield this CDR3. The chain is built from TRBV2 and TRBJ2-6; TRBD2 might be the D (7 bases). This CDR3 region has 16 residues. Trimming took off 7 bases at V and 2 bases at J, with 15 bases between the two ends. Germline loops: CDR1 SNHLY, CDR2 FYNNEI. The CDR3 sequence is CASTIGGGAGANVLTF. The CDR3 nucleotides are TGTGCCAGCACTATAGGGGGAGGGGCTGGGGCCAACGTCCTGACTTTC.

The rearrangement links TRBV28 to TRBJ2-2; D possibly corresponds to TRBD2 (6 bases). With 8 bases removed from V and 1 base from J, the gap between germline ends came to 17 bases. Per the germline V gene, CDR1 is MDHEN and CDR2 is SYDVKM. The CDR3 loop spans 16 amino acids. As DNA, the CDR3 is TGTGCCAGCTTAGGAGGGAATGGCCGGAACACCGGGGAGCTGTTTTTT. Its translation: CASLGGNGRNTGELFF.

This clone was seen a handful of times. This chain connects TRBV18 to TRBJ1-2; 7 nucleotides line up with TRBD1. CDR3 length: 15 amino acids. V dropped 6 bases and J dropped 0; count of bases not matched to a gene: 7. From germline, CDR1 is KGHSH and CDR2 LQKENI. CDR3 amino acids: CASSHDRVANYGYTF. Written as DNA, the CDR3 is TGTGCCAGCTCGCACGACAGGGTAGCTAACTATGGCTACACCTTC. Variable domain in full (rest from reference TRBV18 and TRBJ1-2): NAGVMQNPRHLVRRRGQEARLRCSPMKGHSHVYWYRQLPEEGLKFMVYLQKENIIDESGMPKERFSAEFPKEGPSILRIQQVVRGDSAAYFCASSHDRVANYGYTFGSGTRLTVV.